A single sample is the source of the 7 T cell receptor beta chains below, sequenced in a study of blood T cell repertoires in COVID-19. Profiled with immunoSEQ multiplex PCR; TCRdb holds only in-frame clones, not every one. The table includes approximately 76,000 clones, more than 70% detected once. Sequences were obtained from peripheral blood. These receptors were collected from a woman aged 80 or older with active or convalescent COVID-19.

The chain joins TRBV19 to TRBJ2-7, with 10 bases that match TRBD1. The germline gives CDR1 LNHDA, CDR2 SQIVND (reference sequence). The CDR3 has 13 residues. V was clipped by 10 bases and J by 5 bases; unmatched bases: 8. DNA for the CDR3: TGTGCCACCCGGGACAGGGGTCTTAACGAGCAGTACTTC. This codes for CATRDRGLNEQYF. The whole variable domain, filled in from reference TRBV19 and TRBJ2-7, reads DGGITQSPKYLFRKEGQNVTLSCEQNLNHDAMYWYRQDPGQGLRLIYYSQIVNDFQKGDIAEGYSVSREKKESFPLTVTSAQKNPTAFYLCATRDRGLNEQYFGPGTRLTVT.

The CDR3 DNA sequence: TGTGCCAGCAAAATGGCGGGGGAAGATACGCAGTATTTT. It codes for CASKMAGEDTQYF. This chain links TRBV6-6 with TRBJ2-3; TRBD2 aligns across 7 bases. The junction had 6 bases not matched to a gene; V was cut back by 7 bases and J by 5 bases. The CDR3 has 13 residues. Germline assignment: CDR1 MNHNY and CDR2 SVGAGI (reference sequence).

The rearrangement uses TRBV19 and TRBJ1-4; D is perhaps TRBD1 (6 bases). Between the trimmed V and J ends, which lost 2 bases and 5 bases, there was a span of 9 bases. Per the germline V gene, CDR1 is LNHDA and CDR2 is SQIVND (reference sequence). This CDR3 spans 14 amino acids. CDR3 in amino acids: CASSIQGSNEKLFF. In nucleotides, the CDR3 is TGTGCCAGTAGTATACAGGGGTCGAATGAAAAACTGTTTTTT.

The V gene is TRBV7-2, the J gene TRBJ1-2, with TRBD1 matching over 12 bases. Germline CDR1 reads SGHTA; CDR2 reads FQGNSA. With 5 bases clipped from V and 7 bases from J, the junction kept 14 bases outside the gene matches. The length of the CDR3 is 17 residues. The CDR3 DNA reads as TGTGCCAGCAGCATCAGCTCTTCGGGACAGGGGGCGGCTGGCTACACCTTC. It yields the protein CASSISSSGQGAAGYTF.

The chain carries TRBV2 and TRBJ1-2; D perhaps matches TRBD1 (6 bases). The CDR3 runs to 16 residues. Trimming took 5 bases from V and 8 from J, leaving 24 bases between them. Germline V CDR1 and CDR2: SNHLY, FYNNEI. The CDR3 coding sequence is TGTGCCAGCAGTCGAATTCCGGGACACCCTCCTGCGGGCTACACCTTC. Translation: CASSRIPGHPPAGYTF.

For the CDR3, the DNA is TGTGCCAGCAAAGGGACAGACTATCAAAATGGCTACACCTTC. Its protein is CASKGTDYQNGYTF. The chain combines TRBV6-5 with TRBJ1-2; 7 bases match TRBD1. Trimming removed 7 bases from V and 6 bases from J; junction bases left unmatched: 11. The CDR3 loop spans 14 amino acids. Germline V lookup: CDR1 MNHEY, CDR2 SVGAGI.

The CDR3 DNA reads TGTGCCAGCAGCTCCCGGGACACCCATGGCTACACCTTC. Its translation: CASSSRDTHGYTF. The rearrangement links TRBV5-4 to TRBJ1-2; tentatively, D is TRBD1 (6 bases). V dropped 3 bases and J dropped 6 bases, with 12 bases sitting between them. This CDR3 contains 13 residues. Germline CDR1 and CDR2: SGHNT and YYREEE (reference sequence).